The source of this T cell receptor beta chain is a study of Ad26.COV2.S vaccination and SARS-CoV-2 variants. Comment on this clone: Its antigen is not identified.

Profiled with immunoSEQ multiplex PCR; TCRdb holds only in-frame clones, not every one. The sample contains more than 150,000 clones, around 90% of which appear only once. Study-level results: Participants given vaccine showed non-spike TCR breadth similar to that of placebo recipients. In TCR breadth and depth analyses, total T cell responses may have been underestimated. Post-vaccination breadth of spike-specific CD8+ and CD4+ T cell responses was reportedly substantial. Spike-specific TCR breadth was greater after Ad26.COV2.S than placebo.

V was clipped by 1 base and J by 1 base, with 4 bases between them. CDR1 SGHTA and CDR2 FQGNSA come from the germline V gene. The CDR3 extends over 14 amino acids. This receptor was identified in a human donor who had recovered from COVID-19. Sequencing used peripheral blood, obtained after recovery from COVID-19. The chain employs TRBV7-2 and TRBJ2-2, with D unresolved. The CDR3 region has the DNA TGTGCCAGCAGCTTAGAAAGGAACACCGGGGAGCTGTTTTTT. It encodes CASSLERNTGELFF.